The entry below describes one TCR beta chain. The sample comes from a study of blood T cell repertoires in COVID-19. The protocol was immunoSEQ multiplex PCR, while the TCRdb copy is restricted to in-frame clones and leaves out a portion. The top ten hold approximately 2.9% of the sample, which has over 400,000 clones, roughly 85% seen once. The CDR3 is 16 residues long. The chain couples TRBV7-5 to TRBJ2-4; TRBD2, as called in the table, went unchecked against the DNA. TRBV7-5 is shown as a pseudogene. Sequencing was done on a sample of peripheral blood. The receptor's source is a human donor in a cohort sampled during active COVID-19. The CDR3 DNA sequence: TGTGCCAGAAGCTTAGAGGCGGGAGTGAGCCAAAACATTCAGTACTTC. Its protein product is CARSLEAGVSQNIQYF.